The 31 T cell receptor beta chains presented below share a single source sample, sequenced in a study of monozygotic twins with inflammatory bowel disease (dated by TCRdb to 2018 to 2020). The receptor library was made with 5' RACE. Instrument used: Illumina HiSeq 2500. TCRdb reprocessed the reads, so every CDR3 protein sequence counts as one entry and DNA is not shown. The data table for this sample lists 150,000 or so distinct CDR3 sequences. The ten largest clones add up to roughly 1.2% of the sample. The sequenced sample consisted of blood. Receptors were obtained from a human donor with ulcerative colitis or Crohn's disease, or a healthy co-twin of an affected twin (not recorded which).

The genes are TRBV9 and TRBJ2-3; the D call from TCRdb, TRBD2, cannot be confirmed without DNA. The CDR3 has 15 amino acids. Germline lookup yields CDR1 SGDLS and CDR2 YYNGEE. CDR3 sequence: CASSLRDYYTDTQYF.

The V gene is TRBV7-3, the J gene TRBJ2-1. This CDR3 contains 16 residues. Germline V gene lookup returns CDR1 SGHTA and CDR2 FQGTGA. The CDR3 spells CASSPHPSSSYNEQFF.

V gene TRBV14 combines with J gene TRBJ2-7; TCRdb's D call, TRBD1, is unchecked because there is no DNA. This CDR3 region has 14 residues. Germline V lookup: CDR1 SGHDN, CDR2 FVKESK. CDR3 sequence: CASSQRMTGEEQYF.

The gene calls are TRBV6-2 or TRBV6-3 and TRBJ2-7; with no DNA, the TCRdb D assignment of TRBD1 cannot be verified. From germline, CDR1 is MNHEY and CDR2 SVGEGT. CDR3 length: 14 amino acids. This chain's CDR3 is CASNMDRGDYEQYF.

J is TRBJ2-2 and V is TRBV20-1; TCRdb gives TRBD2 as the D gene, but with no DNA this cannot be confirmed. Germline V gene data show CDR1 as DFQATT and CDR2 as SNEGSKA (reference sequence). This CDR3 comprises 17 residues. The CDR3 protein is CSAPRTSGRGRTGELFF.

The gene calls are TRBV4-2 and TRBJ2-7; TCRdb designates TRBD1, a call that cannot be tested without DNA. CDR3 length equals 14 residues. Germline V lookup: CDR1 LGHNA, CDR2 YNFKEQ. The CDR3 sequence: CASSQGKEGYEQYF.

The V call is TRBV6-1, the J call TRBJ1-5. The CDR3 loop spans 16 amino acids. Per germline, CDR1 MNHNS and CDR2 SASEGT. The CDR3 loop is CASSDQPNHWGQPQHF.

V usage is TRBV7-9 and J usage is TRBJ2-7. CDR3 size: 13 residues. Germline V CDR1 and CDR2: SEHNR, FQNEAQ (reference sequence). The CDR3 here is CASSSPDSYEQYF.

The V call is TRBV6-1, the J call TRBJ2-5; TCRdb indicates TRBD1, and absent DNA this call remains unverified. Germline V gene lookup returns CDR1 MNHNS and CDR2 SASEGT. The CDR3 spans 12 residues. This chain's CDR3 is CAGEDREETQYF.

The V call is TRBV7-9, the J call TRBJ1-2; TCRdb calls TRBD1, which cannot be checked without DNA. The CDR3 is 14 amino acids. Germline CDR1 and CDR2: SEHNR and FQNEAQ (reference sequence). The CDR3 region is CASSLGQVNYGYTF.

V gene TRBV10-3 combines with J gene TRBJ2-3. Germline loops: CDR1 ENHRY, CDR2 SYGVKD. The CDR3 is made up of 14 amino acids. CDR3 protein: CAISARPSTDTQYF.

The CDR3 spells CASRPGQKGGELFF. V and J are TRBV19 and TRBJ2-2; as DNA is missing, the TRBD1 call by TCRdb cannot be tested. Germline V gives CDR1 LNHDA, CDR2 SQIVND (reference sequence). The CDR3 totals 14 residues.

This chain connects TRBV20-1 to TRBJ1-5; with no DNA, the TCRdb D assignment of TRBD1 cannot be verified. The CDR3 is made up of 16 amino acids. CDR1 is DFQATT and CDR2 is SNEGSKA in the germline V gene (reference sequence). CDR3 amino acids: CSAVFAGTGFDQPQHF.

The chain uses TRBV6-5 and TRBJ2-2; TCRdb designates TRBD2, a call that cannot be tested without DNA. Looked up from germline, CDR1 is MNHEY and CDR2 is SVGAGI. The CDR3 totals 18 residues. The CDR3 loop is CASSYSPSGDLNTGELFF.

The J gene is TRBJ2-1, the V gene TRBV11-3. Germline CDR1 and CDR2: SGHNT and YENEEA. The CDR3 sequence is 14 residues long. Here the CDR3 reads CASSLEGRLNEQFF.

The chain couples TRBV5-1 to TRBJ2-7; TCRdb's D call of TRBD1 is untestable without DNA. This CDR3 region has 16 residues. Germline CDR1 SGHRS, CDR2 YFSETQ. The chain's CDR3 is CASSINSGQKNYEQYF. Drawing the rest from reference TRBV5-1 and TRBJ2-7, the complete variable domain is KAGVTQTPRYLIKTRGQQVTLSCSPISGHRSVSWYQQTPGQGLQFLFEYFSETQRNKGNFPGRFSGRQFSNSRSEMNVSTLELGDSALYLCASSINSGQKNYEQYFGPGTRLTVT.

This chain joins TRBV5-1 and TRBJ2-5. The CDR3 runs to 12 residues. Per the germline V gene, CDR1 is SGHRS and CDR2 is YFSETQ. CDR3 sequence: CASSFDAKTQYF.

The chain has TRBV11-2 and TRBJ2-1; there is no DNA to check the TCRdb D call of TRBD1. Germline assignment: CDR1 SGHAT and CDR2 FQNNGV. This CDR3 contains 17 residues. CDR3 sequence reads: CASTPSWGVATYNEQFF.

The rearrangement joins TRBV9 to TRBJ2-1; as DNA is missing, the TRBD1 call by TCRdb cannot be tested. Germline CDR1 and CDR2: SGDLS and YYNGEE. The CDR3 is 13 amino acids. CDR3 in amino acids: CASSVAGGGEQFF. Full variable domain (missing parts from reference TRBV9 and TRBJ2-1): DSGVTQTPKHLITATGQRVTLRCSPRSGDLSVYWYQQSLDQGLQFLIQYYNGEERAKGNILERFSAQQFPDLHSELNLSSLELGDSALYFCASSVAGGGEQFFGPGTRLTVL.

The chain uses TRBV20-1 and TRBJ2-1; the TCRdb call, TRBD2, lacks DNA for checking. Germline-derived CDR1 and CDR2 are DFQATT and SNEGSKA (reference sequence). This CDR3 has 14 amino acids. This CDR3 reads CSARVAVIYNEQFF.

This chain connects TRBV27 to TRBJ2-4; TCRdb's assignment of TRBD2 cannot be checked, as there is no DNA. The germline V gene has CDR1 MNHEY and CDR2 SMNVEV (reference sequence). The CDR3 runs 17 residues. The CDR3 sequence is CASSLGLAGGLLNIQYF.

The chain carries TRBV4-3 and TRBJ1-1; checking the TCRdb D call of TRBD1 is not possible without DNA. There are 17 residues in the CDR3. CDR1 and CDR2 from the germline V gene are LGHNA and YSLEER. CDR3 protein: CASSQRTGAFSNTEAFF.

The chain uses TRBV11-1 and TRBJ2-1; TCRdb designates TRBD2, a call that cannot be tested without DNA. Germline V CDR1 and CDR2: SGHAT, FQDESV (reference sequence). This CDR3 is 15 amino acids long. CDR3 sequence: CASSFHEGPYNEQFF.

The rearrangement links TRBV3-1 to TRBJ2-7; TCRdb's D call, TRBD1, is unchecked because there is no DNA. Per the germline V gene, CDR1 is LGHDT and CDR2 is YNNKEL (reference sequence). The CDR3 contains 13 residues. CDR3 region: CASSSRESLWQYF.

This chain links TRBV20-1 with TRBJ2-1. Looked up from germline, CDR1 is DFQATT and CDR2 is SNEGSKA (reference sequence). The CDR3 sequence is 14 residues long. The chain's CDR3 is CSAREGNSYNEQFF.

The CDR3 region is CASSQDKNRDLYF. J is TRBJ2-7 and V is TRBV4-2; the D call from TCRdb, TRBD1, cannot be confirmed without DNA. The CDR3 extends over 13 amino acids. CDR1 is LGHNA, CDR2 YNFKEQ, per germline.

The chain employs TRBV19 and TRBJ1-4; TCRdb selects TRBD1, and the lack of DNA leaves this call unchecked. The CDR3 runs 15 residues. Looked up from germline, CDR1 is LNHDA and CDR2 is SQIVND (reference sequence). CDR3 sequence: CASSPRQGITEKLFF.

The chain recombines TRBV5-4 with TRBJ2-1; TCRdb outputs TRBD1, but without DNA this stays unchecked. CDR3 length: 12 amino acids. Germline loops: CDR1 SGHNT, CDR2 YYREEE (reference sequence). This chain's CDR3 is CASSLPGFWRIF.

The chain couples TRBV20-1 to TRBJ1-5. The CDR3 has 14 residues. Per the germline V gene, CDR1 is DFQATT and CDR2 is SNEGSKA (reference sequence). CDR3 sequence: CSASSTKSNQPQHF.

This sequence joins TRBV5-5 and TRBJ2-2; TCRdb returns TRBD2, unconfirmable since there is no DNA. Germline CDR1 is SGHKS and CDR2 is YYEKEE (reference sequence). This CDR3 contains 14 residues. The CDR3: CASRIAVYTGELFF.

The CDR3 sequence is CASRTTNTGELFF. This chain links TRBV6-4 with TRBJ2-2. From germline, CDR1 is MRHNA and CDR2 SNTAGT. The CDR3 has 13 amino acids.